The sequence of this T cell receptor (beta chain) was determined in a study of long-term antiretroviral therapy in people with HIV. In regard to this clone: Its antigen remains unidentified.

immunoSEQ v3.0 was run at survey level. The method was immunoSEQ multiplex PCR; TCRdb's version includes in-frame clones alone and lacks a portion of them. The sample has about 50,000 clones, around 84% seen once; the top ten hold around 3.2%. Ahead of DNA extraction, samples held roughly 1-11 million cryopreserved PBMC each. Study findings and constraints: Repertoires with HIV possessed tighter CDR3 length spans than those of controls. Older ART regimens may have been in use when blood was drawn between the mid-2000s and the late 2010s.

The V and J ends lost 4 bases and 1 base, in that order; junction bases with no gene match: 14. Germline V gene lookup returns CDR1 SGDLS and CDR2 YYNGEE. The CDR3 runs 18 residues. Material: unsorted PBMCs, obtained 0.8 years after starting antiretroviral therapy. This TCR was sampled from a woman younger than 35 with HIV. The chain links TRBV9 to TRBJ1-1; 9 nucleotides align to TRBD1. The DNA for the CDR3 is TGTGCCAGCAGCCCAGGGGAGACAGGGGGTCGGTGGAACACTGAAGCTTTCTTT. As protein: CASSPGETGGRWNTEAFF.